Shown below are 27 T cell receptor beta chains from a single sample sequenced in a study of T-cell memory formation after mild COVID-19. TCRdb used MiXCR to reprocess the 5' RACE reads, holding one entry per CDR3 protein. The table shows hundreds of thousands of distinct CDR3 sequences, with approximately 15% occurring only once. Sequenced: PBMCs or a T cell subset sorted from them (not recorded which). Every receptor here comes from a man aged 18-30 years who had mild COVID-19 (a few samples of this study predate the infection). Cell type and time point are not known.

J is TRBJ2-2 and V is TRBV20-1; 9 nucleotides align to TRBD2. This CDR3 is built from 16 residues. The germline gives CDR1 DFQATT, CDR2 SNEGSKA (reference sequence). The V and J ends lost 0 bases and 7 bases, in that order; junction bases with no gene match: 9. CDR3 region: CSARDPRTSALGELFF. Written as DNA, the CDR3 is TGCAGTGCTAGAGATCCGAGGACTAGCGCCCTCGGGGAGCTGTTTTTT.

The V gene is TRBV9, the J gene TRBJ2-1, with D perhaps TRBD1 (5 bases). V was cut by 0 bases and J by 7 bases, with 23 bases left in between. Germline loops: CDR1 SGDLS, CDR2 YYNGEE. The CDR3 is 18 residues long. CDR3 region: CASSVGVGASPRSNEQFF. CDR3 nucleotide sequence: TGTGCCAGCAGCGTAGGGGTTGGGGCCTCACCCCGATCGAATGAGCAGTTCTTC.

This chain connects TRBV5-1 to TRBJ1-1, with TRBD1 matching 8 bases. The V gene's germline CDR1 is SGHRS and CDR2 YFSETQ. With 5 bases clipped from V and 5 bases from J, the junction kept 8 bases outside the gene matches. The CDR3 loop spans 14 amino acids. Written as DNA, the CDR3 is TGCGCCAGCAGTCGGGACAGGCCGAGTACTGAAGCTTTCTTT. Its translation is CASSRDRPSTEAFF.

This clonotype was seen a few times. The genes are TRBV6-5 and TRBJ1-4; no clear D. CDR3 size: 13 residues. V lost 6 bases, J lost 6 bases, and 11 bases lay in between. Germline lookup yields CDR1 MNHEY and CDR2 SVGAGI. Written as DNA, the CDR3 is TGTGCCAGCAGGGGTATTGAGGATGAAAAACTGTTTTTT. As protein: CASRGIEDEKLFF.

In this sample, this clonotype turned up many times. The V gene is TRBV5-1, the J gene TRBJ2-3, with D hard to call. This CDR3 region has 12 residues. The V end lost 2 bases, the J end lost 9 bases, and 10 bases lay between the germline ends. CDR1 SGHRS and CDR2 YFSETQ come from the germline V gene. This chain's CDR3 is CASSFSLETQYF. Here the CDR3 DNA reads TGCGCCAGCAGCTTTTCTTTGGAGACGCAGTATTTT.

The V and J genes are TRBV7-9 and TRBJ1-1; D unclear. Germline CDR1 and CDR2: SEHNR and FQNEAQ (reference sequence). The CDR3 runs 14 residues. Between the trimmed V and J ends, which lost 3 bases and 0 bases, there was a span of 8 bases. CDR3 in amino acids: CASSFYPVNTEAFF. The CDR3 DNA follows: TGTGCCAGCAGCTTCTATCCGGTGAACACTGAAGCTTTCTTT.

This clonotype appeared a few times. The chain is built from TRBV24-1 and TRBJ2-1; 9 bases map to TRBD2. The CDR3 is 16 residues long. Germline V gene data show CDR1 as KGHDR and CDR2 as SFDVKD. V dropped 5 bases and J dropped 0; count of bases not matched to a gene: 4. CDR3 loop: CATSAASGVSYNEQFF. The CDR3 coding sequence is TGTGCCACCAGTGCCGCTAGCGGGGTCTCCTACAATGAGCAGTTCTTC.

The chain is built from TRBV9 and TRBJ2-6; the D is unclear. Germline loops: CDR1 SGDLS, CDR2 YYNGEE. The CDR3 is 15 residues long. V lost 4 bases to trimming and J lost 3 bases, with 11 bases between them. DNA of the CDR3: TGTGCCAGCAGCAGGACGGTTCTTGGGGCCAACGTCCTGACTTTC. Its translation is CASSRTVLGANVLTF.

This sequence joins TRBV4-1 and TRBJ1-1, with 7 bases matching TRBD1. J was trimmed by 3 bases and V by 0 bases; bases with no gene match: 13. Germline values: CDR1 MGHRA, CDR2 YSYEKL. The CDR3 length is 18 residues. The CDR3 coding sequence is TGCGCCAGCAGCCAAGATGCGCGACAGGGTGTATTTTACACTGAAGCTTTCTTT. Amino acid sequence: CASSQDARQGVFYTEAFF.

This clonotype was recorded a few times. The J gene is TRBJ2-7, the V gene TRBV29-1; D unresolved. Trimming removed 3 bases at V and 0 bases at J, with 9 bases between. The CDR3 runs to 13 residues. Germline CDR1 and CDR2: SQVTM and ANQGSEA. The CDR3 DNA reads as TGCAGCGTTGAGGTTCAGAACTCCTACGAGCAGTACTTC. Residues: CSVEVQNSYEQYF.

The J gene is TRBJ2-3, the V gene TRBV11-2; D remains ambiguous. This CDR3 contains 15 residues. Trimming removed 3 bases at V and 1 base at J, with 11 bases between. CDR1 is SGHAT and CDR2 is FQNNGV in the germline V gene. Here the CDR3 DNA reads TGTGCCAGCAGCTTGGAAAGTATGGGCACAGATACGCAGTATTTT. Its protein product is CASSLESMGTDTQYF.

J is TRBJ1-1 and V is TRBV9; D unclear. Germline loops: CDR1 SGDLS, CDR2 YYNGEE. The germline V and J ends were trimmed by 2 bases and 5 bases, with 13 bases remaining between them. CDR3 length equals 14 residues. DNA of the CDR3: TGTGCCAGCAGCGTCGGGGTGGTAGGGACTGAAGCTTTCTTT. This sequence encodes CASSVGVVGTEAFF.

This chain joins TRBV20-1 and TRBJ2-3; a weak D match, TRBD2 (7 bases). V was trimmed by 2 bases and J by 3 bases, leaving 15 bases between them. The CDR3 contains 15 residues. Looked up from germline, CDR1 is DFQATT and CDR2 is SNEGSKA (reference sequence). CDR3 DNA sequence: TGCAGTGCTAGAAACCTGGCGGGGGCTACAGATACGCAGTATTTT. Residues: CSARNLAGATDTQYF.

The V call is TRBV18, the J call TRBJ1-6; D may be TRBD1 (5 bases). Germline CDR1 and CDR2: KGHSH and LQKENI. The CDR3 consists of 15 residues. The V and J ends lost 3 bases and 6 bases respectively, with 12 bases between them. The chain's CDR3 is CASSPRDGTNSPLHF. The CDR3 nucleotides read TGTGCCAGCTCACCGCGGGACGGAACTAATTCACCCCTCCACTTT.

This clonotype was seen a handful of times. This rearrangement joins TRBV13 to TRBJ1-1; weak D call: TRBD1 (5 bases). Trimming removed 4 bases at V and 5 bases at J, with 14 bases between. Germline CDR1 PRHDT, CDR2 FYEKMQ (reference sequence). This CDR3 spans 14 amino acids. The CDR3: CASSSGPGGTEAFF. The CDR3 DNA follows: TGTGCCAGCAGCTCGGGGCCCGGGGGGACTGAAGCTTTCTTT.

V gene TRBV20-1 combines with J gene TRBJ2-7; 10 bases are shared with TRBD2. Germline assignment: CDR1 DFQATT and CDR2 SNEGSKA (reference sequence). After removal of 0 bases from V and 4 bases from J, the junction contained 6 bases not matched to a gene. This CDR3 is built from 15 residues. The CDR3 here is CSARDPSGRGYEQYF. The CDR3 DNA reads as TGCAGTGCTAGAGACCCCAGCGGGAGGGGTTACGAGCAGTACTTC.

This clonotype has only a few counts. The chain has TRBV3-1 and TRBJ1-4, with TRBD1 identical over 7 bases. Unmatched junction bases numbered 11, after V lost 4 bases and J lost 6 bases. This CDR3 region has 16 residues. In germline, CDR1 is LGHDT, CDR2 YNNKEL (reference sequence). The CDR3 loop reads CASSRKNQDRHEKLFF. In DNA form, the CDR3 reads TGTGCCAGCAGCCGAAAGAATCAGGACAGGCATGAAAAACTGTTTTTT.

V gene TRBV15 combines with J gene TRBJ2-3; TRBD2 might be the D (7 bases). The V end was cut by 3 bases, the J end by 3 bases, with 25 bases between. The CDR3 is 19 amino acids. Germline-derived CDR1 and CDR2 are LNHNV and YYDKDF (reference sequence). The CDR3 DNA reads TGTGCCACCAGCAGGTCGAGGCTTGGCGGGGGCTCCACGACAGATACGCAGTATTTT. Translation: CATSRSRLGGGSTTDTQYF.

The gene calls are TRBV6-2 or TRBV6-3 and TRBJ2-3; 8 bases match TRBD2. The CDR3 extends over 16 amino acids. Germline lookup yields CDR1 MNHEY and CDR2 SVGEGT. Trimming removed 2 bases from V and 2 bases from J; junction bases left unmatched: 6. CDR3 in amino acids: CASSYEAGVFTDTQYF. CDR3 sequence (DNA): TGTGCCAGCAGTTACGAAGCGGGGGTCTTCACAGATACGCAGTATTTT.

The J gene is TRBJ2-1, the V gene TRBV6-5; TRBD1 matches at 8 bases. V was clipped by 0 bases and J by 5 bases; unmatched bases: 12. There are 18 residues in the CDR3. Germline values: CDR1 MNHEY, CDR2 SVGAGI. In nucleotides, the CDR3 is TGTGCCAGCAGTTACTCGTCCACAGGGGGTGGGCGGAACAATGAGCAGTTCTTC. Amino acid sequence: CASSYSSTGGGRNNEQFF.

The chain has TRBV6-2 or TRBV6-3 and TRBJ1-2, with D maybe TRBD1 (6 bases). The CDR3 contains 13 residues. Trimming pared 2 bases from V and 6 bases from J, leaving 10 bases between. The germline gives CDR1 MNHEY, CDR2 SVGEGT. DNA for the CDR3: TGTGCCAGCAGTTACAGGGGGGCGCATGGCTACACCTTC. Translating it yields CASSYRGAHGYTF.

This clonotype was counted only a few times. The chain recombines TRBV10-3 with TRBJ1-1; unclear D gene. CDR3 length: 13 amino acids. The V and J ends lost 6 bases and 1 base respectively, with 9 bases between them. Germline CDR1 ENHRY, CDR2 SYGVKD. The CDR3 here is CAIRAGENTEAFF. DNA of the CDR3: TGTGCCATCAGGGCCGGGGAGAACACTGAAGCTTTCTTT.

This clonotype appeared many times. The chain uses TRBV5-1 and TRBJ1-4; D perhaps matches TRBD1 (6 bases). Trimming removed 4 bases at V and 0 bases at J, with 28 bases between. This CDR3 comprises 21 residues. Germline values: CDR1 SGHRS, CDR2 YFSETQ. The CDR3 reads CASSPGRRGALANATNEKLFF. Written as DNA, the CDR3 is TGCGCCAGCAGCCCCGGGCGGAGGGGGGCCCTAGCCAACGCAACTAATGAAAAACTGTTTTTT.

V gene TRBV4-1 combines with J gene TRBJ1-1; no clear D gene. In germline, CDR1 is MGHRA, CDR2 YSYEKL. V dropped 1 base and J dropped 8 bases, with 17 bases sitting between them. This CDR3 is built from 15 residues. The CDR3 bases are TGCGCCAGCAGCCAAGCCCCGGACGCGTACAACGAAGCTTTCTTT. Encoded protein: CASSQAPDAYNEAFF.

This rearrangement joins TRBV27 to TRBJ1-2; TRBD1 aligns across 7 bases. Trimming at V came to 5 bases and at J to 5 bases, leaving 11 bases not matched to a gene. This CDR3 is built from 15 residues. Germline V gene data show CDR1 as MNHEY and CDR2 as SMNVEV (reference sequence). The CDR3: CASSPGRGREYGYTF. DNA for the CDR3: TGTGCCAGCAGTCCGGGGAGGGGGCGTGAGTATGGCTACACCTTC.

This clonotype has only a few counts. This chain uses TRBV4-3 with TRBJ1-3, with TRBD1 matching 11 bases. CDR1 and CDR2 (germline): LGHNA, YSLEER. CDR3 size: 16 residues. The trim removed 4 bases at V and 4 bases at J, leaving 6 bases unmatched. Here the CDR3 reads CASSPGQGATGNTIYF. CDR3 nucleotides: TGCGCCAGCAGCCCCGGACAGGGGGCCACCGGAAACACCATATATTTT.

The chain links TRBV7-9 to TRBJ2-3; either TRBD1 or TRBD2 may supply D (5 bases each). Trimming stripped 4 bases from V and 8 bases from J, with 16 bases between. The CDR3 spans 14 residues. The germline CDR1 and CDR2 sequences are SEHNR and FQNEAQ (reference sequence). The CDR3 sequence is CASSSGTPRGTQYF. CDR3 nucleotides: TGTGCCAGCAGCTCCGGGACCCCACGGGGTACGCAGTATTTT.